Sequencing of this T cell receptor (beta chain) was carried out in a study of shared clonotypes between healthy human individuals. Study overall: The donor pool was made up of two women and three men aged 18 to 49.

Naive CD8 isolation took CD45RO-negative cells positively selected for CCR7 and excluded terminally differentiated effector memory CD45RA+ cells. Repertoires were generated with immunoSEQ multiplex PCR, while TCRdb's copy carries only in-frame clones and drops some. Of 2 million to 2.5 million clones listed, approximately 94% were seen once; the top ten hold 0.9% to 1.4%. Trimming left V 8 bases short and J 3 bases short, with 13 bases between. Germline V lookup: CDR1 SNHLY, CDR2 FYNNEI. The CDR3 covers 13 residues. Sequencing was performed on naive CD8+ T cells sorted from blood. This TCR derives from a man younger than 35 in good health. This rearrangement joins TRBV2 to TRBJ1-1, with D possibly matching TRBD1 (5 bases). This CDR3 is CASEGVGDTEAFF. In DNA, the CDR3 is TGTGCCAGCGAGGGAGTAGGGGACACTGAAGCTTTCTTT. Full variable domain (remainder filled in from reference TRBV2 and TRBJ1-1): EPEVTQTPSHQVTQMGQEVILRCVPISNHLYFYWYRQILGQKVEFLVSFYNNEISEKSEIFDDQFSVERPDGSNFTLKIRSTKLEDSAMYFCASEGVGDTEAFFGQGTRLTVV.